The TCR beta chain described here comes from a study of tumor-infiltrating lymphocytes in primary liver carcinoma. Study-wide context: Sample yields, roughly 3.65 to 8 million productive TCRbeta reads, were similar across the tissue types.

Joint extraction of RNA and DNA used roughly 19-31 mg of bulk tissue that was unsorted. Concerning this clonotype: The junction does not match germline at one end; this may be a read error.

The researchers produced TCR beta cDNA from 500 ng total RNA with a constant-region primer. Three nested multiplex PCR rounds, a slightly modified ARM-PCR, produced the libraries for TCR beta. Running roughly 10 cycles apiece, the first two PCR rounds relied on TRBV1-TRBV30 forward primers together with a C-beta reverse primer. TCRdb redid the calling of the multiplex PCR reads with MiXCR, one entry per CDR3 protein. Here the sample spans fewer than 75,000 distinct CDR3 sequences, about three quarters being singletons. Germline CDR1 is SQVTM and CDR2 is ANQGSEA. The CDR3 is 11 amino acids. The source of this sequence is a man between 35 and 55 years old with primary liver carcinoma and hepatitis B virus infection. J is TRBJ2-7 and V is TRBV29-1, with D maybe TRBD2 (5 bases). Sequencing was performed on liver tumor tissue from sampling region 4. Subset in this sample: tumor region T4, right-lateral pole. The CDR3 loop is CSASLRSEQYF. For the CDR3, the DNA is TGTAGCGCCAGTCTGAGATCCGAGCAGTACTTC.